This record looks at one T cell receptor (beta chain) sequence and its context. The data were obtained in a study of blood T cell repertoires in COVID-19. Study summary: Sites in the United States, Italy and Spain provided acute and convalescent COVID-19 samples. T cells, B-cell-depleted T cells, or PBMCs provided the cDNA or gDNA that served as material.

The table came from immunoSEQ multiplex PCR; TCRdb's copy has only in-frame clones and leaves some out. The sample shows 90,000 to 110,000 clones, 85% to 90% of them seen only once. The CDR3 is made up of 20 amino acids. Trimming shortened V by 4 bases and J by 0 bases, and 28 bases separated the two germline ends. The germline gives CDR1 SGHRS, CDR2 YFSETQ. V gene TRBV5-1 combines with J gene TRBJ2-5; D might be TRBD2 (5 bases). The source is a human donor in a cohort sampled during active COVID-19. The sample taken for sequencing was peripheral blood. The CDR3 nucleotides are TGCGCCAGCAGCCCCGGACTGCTCACCACCCCCCACTTGTACCAAGAGACCCAGTACTTC. This encodes CASSPGLLTTPHLYQETQYF.